A single sample gave rise to the 23 T cell receptor beta chains below, sequenced in a study of STAT5B mutations in CD4+ large granular lymphocyte leukemia. Some clones are missing from TCRdb's copy, which holds only in-frame ones; the method was immunoSEQ multiplex PCR. Of some 45,000 clones listed, approximately 83% are singletons. Sequencing was carried out using CD4+ T cells from blood buffy coats. The origin of the receptors is a human donor in good health.

The rearrangement links TRBV7-9 to TRBJ2-1, with D perhaps matching TRBD2 (6 bases). Trimming pared 3 bases from V and 3 bases from J, leaving 12 bases between. CDR1 and CDR2 (germline): SEHNR, FQNEAQ (reference sequence). There are 15 residues in the CDR3. CDR3 nucleotides: TGTGCCAGCAGCTTCGGGGGAGCGGGCTACAATGAGCAGTTCTTC. As protein: CASSFGGAGYNEQFF.

The genes are TRBV19 and TRBJ1-4; D is ambiguous. Germline CDR1 reads LNHDA; CDR2 reads SQIVND (reference sequence). The CDR3 is 15 residues long. The V end was cut by 2 bases, the J end by 0 bases, with 7 bases between. The CDR3 spells CASSIRPATNEKLFF. The CDR3 DNA is TGTGCCAGTAGTATACGTCCTGCAACTAATGAAAAACTGTTTTTT.

V gene TRBV6-5 combines with J gene TRBJ2-7; 9 bases line up with TRBD2. V was clipped by 2 bases and J by 7 bases; unmatched bases: 6. The germline CDR1 and CDR2 sequences are MNHEY and SVGAGI. There are 14 residues in the CDR3. CDR3: CASSYGASGIEQYF. In DNA, the CDR3 is TGTGCCAGCAGTTACGGGGCTAGCGGGATTGAGCAGTACTTC.

DNA of the CDR3: TGTGCCAGCCTCACGTCCCCGGATTCGGGCTACACCTTC. Residues: CASLTSPDSGYTF. This chain uses TRBV18 with TRBJ1-2, with D unresolved. Trimming shortened V by 8 bases and J by 8 bases, and 18 bases separated the two germline ends. In germline, CDR1 is KGHSH, CDR2 LQKENI. The CDR3 covers 13 residues.

The chain combines TRBV30 with TRBJ2-1; 13 nucleotides align to TRBD2. The V and J ends lost 0 bases and 8 bases, in that order; junction bases with no gene match: 4. CDR1 GTSNPN and CDR2 SVGIG come from the germline V gene (reference sequence). The CDR3 has 15 amino acids. The CDR3 here is CAWSVLAGGPYEQFF. CDR3 bases: TGTGCCTGGAGTGTACTAGCGGGAGGGCCCTATGAGCAGTTCTTC.

CDR3 bases: TGTGCCAGCAGTTTAGGACAGAGCCCTGAAGCTTTCTTT. Translated: CASSLGQSPEAFF. The V gene is TRBV28, the J gene TRBJ1-1, with D possibly being TRBD1 (6 bases). The CDR3 totals 13 residues. The germline gives CDR1 MDHEN, CDR2 SYDVKM. V lost 2 bases and J 6 bases, leaving 10 bases between the germline ends.

The chain joins TRBV7-3 to TRBJ2-1, with unresolved D. Germline V gene data show CDR1 as SGHTA and CDR2 as FQGTGA. Trimming removed 0 bases at V and 7 bases at J, with 13 bases between. The CDR3 has 15 residues. The CDR3 nucleotides are TGTGCCAGCAGCTTAACGGTACGTCTTAGGAATGAGCAGTTCTTC. It translates to CASSLTVRLRNEQFF.

This chain links TRBV11-2 with TRBJ2-7; D remains ambiguous. The CDR3 has 12 residues. V dropped 5 bases and J dropped 0 bases, with 5 bases sitting between them. The germline gives CDR1 SGHAT, CDR2 FQNNGV. Here the CDR3 DNA reads TGTGCCAGCAGCGTGAACTCCTACGAGCAGTACTTC. Encoded protein: CASSVNSYEQYF. The full variable domain, rest sourced from reference TRBV11-2 and TRBJ2-7, is EAGVAQSPRYKIIEKRQSVAFWCNPISGHATLYWYQQILGQGPKLLIQFQNNGVVDDSQLPKDRFSAERLKGVDSTLKIQPAKLEDSAVYLCASSVNSYEQYFGPGTRLTVT.

The J gene is TRBJ1-5, the V gene TRBV5-6; D gene unclear. The CDR3 consists of 14 residues. Germline CDR1 and CDR2: SGHDT and YYEEEE. Trimming shortened V by 4 bases and J by 0 bases, and 8 bases separated the two germline ends. Written as DNA, the CDR3 is TGTGCCAGCAGCCCCGGGATTAGCAATCAGCCCCAGCATTTT. Residues: CASSPGISNQPQHF.

The chain recombines TRBV2 with TRBJ1-2, with TRBD1 matching over 7 bases. V lost 9 bases and J lost 3; bases outside the gene matches: 7. This CDR3 spans 13 amino acids. Germline V CDR1 and CDR2: SNHLY, FYNNEI. The CDR3 DNA sequence: TGTGCCAGTCAGGGGGGAAGCGACTATGGCTACACCTTC. Protein sequence: CASQGGSDYGYTF. Variable domain in full (rest from reference TRBV2 and TRBJ1-2): EPEVTQTPSHQVTQMGQEVILRCVPISNHLYFYWYRQILGQKVEFLVSFYNNEISEKSEIFDDQFSVERPDGSNFTLKIRSTKLEDSAMYFCASQGGSDYGYTFGSGTRLTVV.

The rearrangement uses TRBV2 and TRBJ2-7, with 12 bases identical to TRBD2. Germline CDR1 reads SNHLY; CDR2 reads FYNNEI. V dropped 6 bases and J dropped 7; count of bases not matched to a gene: 13. The CDR3 spans 16 residues. The CDR3 region is CASRGLLAGGPGEQYF. DNA for the CDR3: TGTGCCAGCAGAGGATTACTAGCGGGAGGCCCGGGTGAGCAGTACTTC.

V and J are TRBV9 and TRBJ2-7; TRBD2 matches at 9 bases. V gave up 0 bases and J gave up 3 bases; unmatched junction bases: 7. CDR3 length: 16 amino acids. Germline-derived CDR1 and CDR2 are SGDLS and YYNGEE. The CDR3 region has the DNA TGTGCCAGCAGCGTAGATCCTAGCGGGGCCTTCTACGAGCAGTACTTC. This codes for CASSVDPSGAFYEQYF.

This clone was picked up a small number of times. The chain recombines TRBV28 with TRBJ2-5; 14 bases match TRBD2. This CDR3 is 16 amino acids long. The V gene end was trimmed by 6 bases and the J gene end by 5 bases; junction bases not matched to a gene: 8. Per the germline V gene, CDR1 is MDHEN and CDR2 is SYDVKM. CDR3 loop: CASRSGTSGRGETQYF. In DNA, the CDR3 is TGTGCCAGCAGGAGTGGGACTAGCGGGAGAGGGGAGACCCAGTACTTC.

This rearrangement joins TRBV4-2 to TRBJ2-3; possible D gene TRBD1, 6 bases. CDR1 is LGHNA, CDR2 YNFKEQ, per germline. V was cut by 4 bases and J by 4 bases, with 21 bases left in between. CDR3 length equals 17 residues. As DNA, the CDR3 is TGTGCCAGCAGCCGATGGGGTCCGCTGGGACAAGCAGATACGCAGTATTTT. It encodes CASSRWGPLGQADTQYF.

V gene TRBV5-1 combines with J gene TRBJ2-1; 8 bases are a match to TRBD1. Losses at the gene ends were 0 bases for V and 1 base for J; bases not matched to a gene: 3. Germline V CDR1 and CDR2: SGHRS, YFSETQ. CDR3 length: 16 residues. The CDR3 protein is CASSLGQGASYNEQFF. The CDR3 coding sequence is TGCGCCAGCAGCTTGGGGCAGGGGGCGTCCTACAATGAGCAGTTCTTC.

This clone was counted once. The chain carries TRBV27 and TRBJ2-7, with D perhaps given as TRBD1 or TRBD2 (5 bases each). Deletions cut 2 bases from V and 3 bases from J, with 11 bases between. CDR3 length: 14 residues. Germline-derived CDR1 and CDR2 are MNHEY and SMNVEV (reference sequence). The CDR3 DNA sequence: TGTGCCAGCAGTTTAATGGGTGGGGGCTACGAGCAGTACTTC. This gives the protein CASSLMGGGYEQYF.

The rearrangement joins TRBV7-2 to TRBJ2-3, with 8 bases identical to TRBD2. The V segment lost 5 bases and the J segment 4 bases; nucleotides outside the gene matches: 5. This CDR3 spans 14 amino acids. Per germline, CDR1 SGHTA and CDR2 FQGNSA. CDR3 residues: CASSLGLEADTQYF. DNA for the CDR3: TGTGCCAGCAGCCTGGGACTAGAGGCAGATACGCAGTATTTT.

The rearrangement uses TRBV5-1 and TRBJ2-3, with D perhaps TRBD1 or TRBD2 (5 bases each). Germline CDR1 SGHRS, CDR2 YFSETQ. This CDR3 contains 14 residues. The V gene lost 2 bases and the J gene lost 0 bases, with 7 bases spanning the gap. In DNA, the CDR3 is TGCGCCAGCAGCTTTGGGACCAGCACAGATACGCAGTATTTT. Protein: CASSFGTSTDTQYF.

The J gene is TRBJ1-2, the V gene TRBV18; 10 bases line up with TRBD1. J lost 5 bases, V lost 3 bases, and 6 bases had no gene match. The CDR3 loop spans 15 amino acids. Per germline, CDR1 KGHSH and CDR2 LQKENI. The CDR3 spells CASSPNPGQGYGYTF. CDR3 coding DNA: TGTGCCAGCTCACCTAACCCGGGACAGGGGTATGGCTACACCTTC. The whole variable domain, filled in from reference TRBV18 and TRBJ1-2, reads NAGVMQNPRHLVRRRGQEARLRCSPMKGHSHVYWYRQLPEEGLKFMVYLQKENIIDESGMPKERFSAEFPKEGPSILRIQQVVRGDSAAYFCASSPNPGQGYGYTFGSGTRLTVV.

The rearrangement links TRBV30 to TRBJ1-5; tentative D call: TRBD1 (6 bases). Between the trimmed V and J ends, which lost 2 bases and 7 bases, there was a span of 15 bases. CDR3 length equals 14 residues. CDR1 is GTSNPN and CDR2 is SVGIG in the germline V gene (reference sequence). CDR3 sequence: CAWSRGDRNQPQHF. As DNA, the CDR3 is TGTGCCTGGAGTAGGGGGGATAGGAACCAGCCCCAGCATTTT.

The gene calls are TRBV7-6 and TRBJ2-2, with no clear D. The germline V gene has CDR1 SGHVS and CDR2 FNYEAQ. The V gene lost 11 bases and the J gene lost 0 bases, with 10 bases spanning the gap. The CDR3 runs 13 residues. The DNA of the CDR3 is TGTGCCCTCCGCAGGCCGAACACCGGGGAGCTGTTTTTT. Translated: CALRRPNTGELFF. The full variable domain, rest sourced from reference TRBV7-6 and TRBJ2-2, is GAGVSQSPRYKVTKRGQDVALRCDPISGHVSLYWYRQALGQGPEFLTYFNYEAQQDKSGLPNDRFSAERPEGSISTLTIQRTEQRDSAMYRCALRRPNTGELFFGEGSRLTVL.

This clone is classed as medium-sized. CDR3 nucleotides: TGTGCCACCAGCTGGACTAGCGGGACCTACAATGAGCAGTTCTTC. This codes for CATSWTSGTYNEQFF. The V call is TRBV15, the J call TRBJ2-1; 12 bases map to TRBD2. The CDR3 length is 15 residues. The ends lost 5 bases at V and 2 bases at J; junction bases unmatched: 1. Germline lookup yields CDR1 LNHNV and CDR2 YYDKDF (reference sequence).

The chain links TRBV6-1 to TRBJ2-7, with 8 bases matching TRBD2. This CDR3 spans 14 amino acids. The ends lost 6 bases at V and 4 bases at J; junction bases unmatched: 8. Germline assignment: CDR1 MNHNS and CDR2 SASEGT. The CDR3 spells CASSTGTSAYEQYF. The CDR3 bases are TGTGCCAGCAGCACCGGGACTAGTGCGTACGAGCAGTACTTC.